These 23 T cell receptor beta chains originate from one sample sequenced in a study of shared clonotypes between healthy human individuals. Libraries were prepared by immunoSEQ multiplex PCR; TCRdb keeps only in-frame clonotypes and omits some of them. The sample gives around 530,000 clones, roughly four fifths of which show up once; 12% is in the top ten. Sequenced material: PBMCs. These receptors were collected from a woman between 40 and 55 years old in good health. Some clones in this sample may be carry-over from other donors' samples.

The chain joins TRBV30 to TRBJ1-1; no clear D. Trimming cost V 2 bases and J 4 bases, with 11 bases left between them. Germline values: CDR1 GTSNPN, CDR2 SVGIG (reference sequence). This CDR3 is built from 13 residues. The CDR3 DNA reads TGTGCCTGGAGTTCTCTCCGGTTCACTGAAGCTTTCTTT. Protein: CAWSSLRFTEAFF.

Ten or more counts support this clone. This CDR3 reads CASSQGLAGYGTDTQYF. The CDR3 DNA follows: TGTGCCAGCAGCCAAGGACTAGCGGGGTATGGCACAGATACGCAGTATTTT. The rearrangement links TRBV14 to TRBJ2-3, with 11 bases lining up with TRBD2. From germline, CDR1 is SGHDN and CDR2 FVKESK. The CDR3 covers 17 residues. The ends lost 1 base at V and 1 base at J; junction bases unmatched: 4.

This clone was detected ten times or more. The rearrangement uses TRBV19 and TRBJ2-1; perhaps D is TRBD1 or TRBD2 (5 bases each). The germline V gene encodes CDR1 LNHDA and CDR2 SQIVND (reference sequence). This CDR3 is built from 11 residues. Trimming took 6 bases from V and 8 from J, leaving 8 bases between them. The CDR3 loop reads CASRGVHEQFF. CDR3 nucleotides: TGTGCCAGTAGGGGGGTCCATGAGCAGTTCTTC.

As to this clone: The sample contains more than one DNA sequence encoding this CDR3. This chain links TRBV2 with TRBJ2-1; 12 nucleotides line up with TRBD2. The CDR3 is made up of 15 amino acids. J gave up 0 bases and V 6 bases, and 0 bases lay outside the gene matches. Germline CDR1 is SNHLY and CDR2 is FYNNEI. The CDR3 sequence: CASRTSGSSYNEQFF. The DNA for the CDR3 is TGTGCCAGCAGGACTAGCGGGAGCTCCTACAATGAGCAGTTCTTC.

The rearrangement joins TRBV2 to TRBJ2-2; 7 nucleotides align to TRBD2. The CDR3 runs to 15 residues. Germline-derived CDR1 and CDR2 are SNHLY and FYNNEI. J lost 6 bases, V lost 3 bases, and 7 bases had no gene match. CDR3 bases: TGTGCCAGCAGTGACGGAGCGGGAAGGGCCGGGGAGCTGTTTTTT. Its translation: CASSDGAGRAGELFF.

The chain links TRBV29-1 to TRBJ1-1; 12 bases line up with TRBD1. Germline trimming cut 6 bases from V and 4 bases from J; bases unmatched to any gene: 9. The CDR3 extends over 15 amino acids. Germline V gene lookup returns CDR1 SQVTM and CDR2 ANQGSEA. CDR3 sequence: CSVQTGTGGGTEAFF. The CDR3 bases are TGCAGCGTACAAACCGGGACAGGGGGCGGCACTGAAGCTTTCTTT.

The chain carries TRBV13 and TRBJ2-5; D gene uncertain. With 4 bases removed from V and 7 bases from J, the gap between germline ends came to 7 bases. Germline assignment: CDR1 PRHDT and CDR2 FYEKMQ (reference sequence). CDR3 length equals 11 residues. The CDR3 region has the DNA TGTGCCAGCAGCTCCCTCACGACCCAGTACTTC. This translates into CASSSLTTQYF.

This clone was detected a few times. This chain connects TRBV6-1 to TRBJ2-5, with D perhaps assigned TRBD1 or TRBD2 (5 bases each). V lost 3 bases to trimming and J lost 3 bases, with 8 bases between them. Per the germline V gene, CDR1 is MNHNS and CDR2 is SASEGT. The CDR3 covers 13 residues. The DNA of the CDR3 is TGTGCCAGCAGTGAGGGACGGGAAGAGACCCAGTACTTC. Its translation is CASSEGREETQYF.

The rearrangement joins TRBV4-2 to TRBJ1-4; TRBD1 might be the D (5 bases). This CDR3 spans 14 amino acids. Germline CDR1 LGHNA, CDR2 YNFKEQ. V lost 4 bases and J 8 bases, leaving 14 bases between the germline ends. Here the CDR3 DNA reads TGTGCCAGCAGCCGTCACGGGACTTCGGAAAAACTGTTTTTT. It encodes CASSRHGTSEKLFF.

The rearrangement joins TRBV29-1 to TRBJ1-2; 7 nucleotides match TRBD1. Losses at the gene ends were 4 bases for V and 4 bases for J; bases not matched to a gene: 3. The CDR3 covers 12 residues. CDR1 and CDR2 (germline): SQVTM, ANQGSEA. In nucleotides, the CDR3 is TGCAGCGTTGTCGCAGGGGGCTATGGCTACACCTTC. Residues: CSVVAGGYGYTF.

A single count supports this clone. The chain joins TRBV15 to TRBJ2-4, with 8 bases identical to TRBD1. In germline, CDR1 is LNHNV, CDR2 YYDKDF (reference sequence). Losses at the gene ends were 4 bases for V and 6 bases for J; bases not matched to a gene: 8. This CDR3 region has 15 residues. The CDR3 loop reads CATSINRGARNIQYF. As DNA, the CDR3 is TGTGCCACCAGCATAAACAGGGGGGCGAGAAACATTCAGTACTTC.

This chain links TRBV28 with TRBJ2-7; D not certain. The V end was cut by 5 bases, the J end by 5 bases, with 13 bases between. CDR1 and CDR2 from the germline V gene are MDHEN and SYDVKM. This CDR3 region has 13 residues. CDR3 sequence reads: CASSLSRQDEQYF. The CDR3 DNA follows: TGTGCCAGCAGTCTGTCCCGCCAAGACGAGCAGTACTTC.

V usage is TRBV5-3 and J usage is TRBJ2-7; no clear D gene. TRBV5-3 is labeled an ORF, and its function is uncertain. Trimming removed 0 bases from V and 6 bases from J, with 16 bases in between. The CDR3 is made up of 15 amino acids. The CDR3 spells CARSLGRVKTGEQYF. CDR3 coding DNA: TGTGCCAGAAGCTTGGGACGGGTTAAAACGGGCGAGCAGTACTTC.

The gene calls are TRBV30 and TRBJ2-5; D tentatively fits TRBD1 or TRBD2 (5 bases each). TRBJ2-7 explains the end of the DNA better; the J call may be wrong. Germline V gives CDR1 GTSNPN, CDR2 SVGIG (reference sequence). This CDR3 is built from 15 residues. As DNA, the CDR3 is TGTGCCTGGAGCCTGAAAGGGACCCTTCAATACGAGCAGTACTTC. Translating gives CAWSLKGTLQYEQYF.

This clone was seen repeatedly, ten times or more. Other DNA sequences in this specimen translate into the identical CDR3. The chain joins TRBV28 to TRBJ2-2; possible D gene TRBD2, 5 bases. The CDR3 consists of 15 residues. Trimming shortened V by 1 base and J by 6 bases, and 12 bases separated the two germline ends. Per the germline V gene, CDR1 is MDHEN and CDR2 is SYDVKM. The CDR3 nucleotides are TGTGCCAGCAGTTTATCGGTGGGAGCCCCCGGGGAGCTGTTTTTT. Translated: CASSLSVGAPGELFF.

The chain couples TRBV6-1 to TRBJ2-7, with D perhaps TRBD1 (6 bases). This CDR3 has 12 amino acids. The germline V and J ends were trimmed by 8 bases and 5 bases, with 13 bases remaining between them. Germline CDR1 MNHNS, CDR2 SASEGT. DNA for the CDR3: TGTGCCAGCGGTCAGGGGCCCCACGAGCAGTACTTC. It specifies CASGQGPHEQYF.

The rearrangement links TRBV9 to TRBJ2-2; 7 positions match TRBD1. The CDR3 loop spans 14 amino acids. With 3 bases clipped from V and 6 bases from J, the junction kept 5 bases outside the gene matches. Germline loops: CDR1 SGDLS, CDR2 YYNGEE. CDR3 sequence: CASSADRVPGELFF. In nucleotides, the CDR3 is TGTGCCAGCAGCGCCGACAGGGTCCCCGGGGAGCTGTTTTTT.

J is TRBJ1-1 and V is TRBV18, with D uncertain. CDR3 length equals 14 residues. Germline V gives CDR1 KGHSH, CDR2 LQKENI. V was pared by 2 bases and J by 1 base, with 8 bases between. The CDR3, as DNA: TGTGCCAGCTCACCAGAGGTCGGGAACACTGAAGCTTTCTTT. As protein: CASSPEVGNTEAFF.

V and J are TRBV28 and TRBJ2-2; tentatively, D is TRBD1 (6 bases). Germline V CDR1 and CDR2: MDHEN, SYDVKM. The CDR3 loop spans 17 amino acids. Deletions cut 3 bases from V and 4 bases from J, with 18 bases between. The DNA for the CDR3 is TGTGCCAGCAGTTTGGCAGGGGTGGGGACGAGCACCGGGGAGCTGTTTTTT. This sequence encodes CASSLAGVGTSTGELFF.

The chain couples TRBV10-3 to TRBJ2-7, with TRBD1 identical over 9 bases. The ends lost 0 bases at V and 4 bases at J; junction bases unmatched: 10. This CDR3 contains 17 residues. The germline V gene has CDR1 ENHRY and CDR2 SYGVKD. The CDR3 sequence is CAISESQGTGRRYEQYF. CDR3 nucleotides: TGTGCCATCAGTGAGTCCCAAGGGACAGGGAGGAGGTACGAGCAGTACTTC.

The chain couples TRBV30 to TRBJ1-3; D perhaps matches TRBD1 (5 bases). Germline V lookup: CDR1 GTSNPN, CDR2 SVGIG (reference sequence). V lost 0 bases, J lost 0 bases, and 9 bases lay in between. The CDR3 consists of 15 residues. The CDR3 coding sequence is TGTGCCTGGAGTGTAGGTGGGGGCTCTGGAAACACCATATATTTT. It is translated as CAWSVGGGSGNTIYF.

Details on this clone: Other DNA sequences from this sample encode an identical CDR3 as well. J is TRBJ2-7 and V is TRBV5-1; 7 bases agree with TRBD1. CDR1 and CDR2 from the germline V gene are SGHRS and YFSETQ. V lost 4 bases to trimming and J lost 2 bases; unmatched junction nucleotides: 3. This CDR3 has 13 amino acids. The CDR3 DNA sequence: TGCGCCAGCAGCGGGGGACAGACCTACGAGCAGTACTTC. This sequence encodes CASSGGQTYEQYF.

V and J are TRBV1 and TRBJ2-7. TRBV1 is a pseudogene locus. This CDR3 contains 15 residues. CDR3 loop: CTSSFGYGEPYEQYF. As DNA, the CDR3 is TGCACCAGCAGCTTTGGATACGGCGAACCATACGAGCAGTACTTC.